Below, 5 T cell receptor beta chains from the same sample are listed, as sequenced in a study of cytomegalovirus exposure and HLA in healthy donors. In the PCR, 60 Vbeta and 13 Jbeta primers were used. Sequencing was performed with immunoSEQ multiplex PCR; in TCRdb, only in-frame clones are kept and a portion is missing. The sample's table shows about 50,000 clones. Sequenced: PBMCs. These receptor sequences come from a man between 18 and 35 years old in good health and CMV-seropositive.

The CDR3 sequence is CASRLSGGTGGNYGYTF. CDR3 in DNA: TGTGCCAGCAGGCTTTCGGGGGGGACAGGGGGAAATTATGGCTACACCTTC. The chain joins TRBV7-3 to TRBJ1-2; 11 nucleotides align to TRBD1. The CDR3 contains 17 residues. V lost 6 bases, J lost 5 bases, and 14 bases stayed unmatched. Germline values: CDR1 SGHTA, CDR2 FQGTGA.

The gene calls are TRBV7-9 and TRBJ1-1; D ambiguous. Germline assignment: CDR1 SEHNR and CDR2 FQNEAQ (reference sequence). The CDR3 consists of 15 residues. The V end lost 5 bases, the J end lost 1 base, and 14 bases lay between the germline ends. CDR3 in amino acids: CASSPGVSSNTEAFF. CDR3 in DNA: TGTGCCAGCAGCCCAGGCGTCAGCTCGAACACTGAAGCTTTCTTT.

The chain is built from TRBV27 and TRBJ2-1; 8 bases map to TRBD2. With V trimmed by 2 bases and J by 7 bases, 4 bases remained unmatched. The CDR3 length is 14 residues. The germline V gene has CDR1 MNHEY and CDR2 SMNVEV (reference sequence). This chain's CDR3 is CASSLMGLGNEQFF. In DNA form, the CDR3 reads TGTGCCAGCAGTTTAATGGGACTAGGGAATGAGCAGTTCTTC.

The chain joins TRBV5-1 to TRBJ2-5; D might be TRBD1 (6 bases). The end of the DNA aligns better with TRBJ2-7, so the J call may be wrong. CDR1 SGHRS and CDR2 YFSETQ come from the germline V gene. The length of the CDR3 is 14 residues. In DNA, the CDR3 is TGCGCCAGCACCCACCAGGGGAGCTCCTACGAGCAGTACTTC. It codes for CASTHQGSSYEQYF.

This chain links TRBV19 with TRBJ2-2; D possibly corresponds to TRBD1 (5 bases). V was cut by 4 bases and J by 0 bases, with 12 bases left in between. Germline V gene data show CDR1 as LNHDA and CDR2 as SQIVND (reference sequence). There are 16 residues in the CDR3. The CDR3 bases are TGTGCCAGTAGTAATACTCAAGGGGCGAACACCGGGGAGCTGTTTTTT. Its protein product is CASSNTQGANTGELFF.